These 10 T cell receptor beta chains were all obtained from the same sample, sequenced in a study of blood T cell repertoires in COVID-19. TCRdb keeps only in-frame clones here, not all; method: immunoSEQ multiplex PCR. This sample yields about 270,000 clones, of which under 90% are seen a single time; roughly 1.8% belongs to the top ten. Source material: PBMCs or T cells enriched from blood (not recorded which). These receptors were collected from a woman in her sixties who had recovered from COVID-19.

In DNA form, the CDR3 reads TGTGCCAGCAGTACCACTAGTTTGGAGACCCAGTACTTC. Protein: CASSTTSLETQYF. V is TRBV6-6 and J is TRBJ2-5; TRBD2 might be the D (5 bases). The CDR3 sequence is 13 residues long. The V gene's germline CDR1 is MNHNY and CDR2 SVGAGI (reference sequence). Trimming removed 5 bases at V and 5 bases at J, with 12 bases between.

The rearrangement joins TRBV28 to TRBJ1-2; D not certain. Between the trimmed V and J ends, which lost 8 bases and 8 bases, there was a span of 12 bases. The CDR3 sequence is 11 residues long. Germline values: CDR1 MDHEN, CDR2 SYDVKM. The CDR3 spells CASAASYGYTF. The CDR3 nucleotides read TGTGCCAGCGCGGCGAGTTACGGCTACACCTTC.

The chain links TRBV10-3 to TRBJ2-2, with 7 bases matching TRBD2. The junction had 6 bases not matched to a gene; V was cut back by 4 bases and J by 1 base. Germline-derived CDR1 and CDR2 are ENHRY and SYGVKD. This CDR3 contains 16 residues. Here the CDR3 reads CAISGGGSVNTGELFF. In DNA form, the CDR3 reads TGTGCCATCAGTGGGGGCGGGAGCGTGAACACCGGGGAGCTGTTTTTT.

The chain carries TRBV6-5 and TRBJ2-5, with 8 bases matching TRBD1. CDR1 and CDR2 from the germline V gene are MNHEY and SVGAGI. CDR3 size: 15 residues. V lost 6 bases, J lost 6 bases, and 12 bases stayed unmatched. The CDR3 DNA reads as TGTGCCAGCAGCACCGGAGGACAGGGCGGAAAGACCCAGTACTTC. Its translation is CASSTGGQGGKTQYF.

The J gene is TRBJ1-5, the V gene TRBV28; D unclear. This CDR3 is 12 amino acids long. The germline V gene has CDR1 MDHEN and CDR2 SYDVKM. V lost 6 bases and J 15 bases, leaving 18 bases between the germline ends. The chain's CDR3 is CASSPAGSIRHF. DNA for the CDR3: TGTGCCAGCAGCCCGGCGGGCAGCATAAGGCATTTT.

The J gene is TRBJ2-1, the V gene TRBV7-6; D gene unclear. V was trimmed by 1 base and J by 2 bases, leaving 9 bases between them. Looked up from germline, CDR1 is SGHVS and CDR2 is FNYEAQ. This CDR3 has 15 residues. The CDR3 region is CASSLGPGPYNEQFF. CDR3 DNA sequence: TGTGCCAGCAGCTTAGGTCCAGGCCCCTACAATGAGCAGTTCTTC.

This clone was seen just once. The V call is TRBV4-1, the J call TRBJ1-1, with a tentative D call TRBD1 (6 bases). Looked up from germline, CDR1 is MGHRA and CDR2 is YSYEKL. V was shortened by 1 base and J by 8 bases, with 17 bases between the two germline ends. The CDR3 has 15 amino acids. The CDR3 DNA follows: TGCGCCAGCAGCCAAGCCTCAGCCCTCCAGGGGGAAGCTTTCTTT. Protein: CASSQASALQGEAFF.

The rearrangement links TRBV6-5 to TRBJ1-6; TRBD1 aligns across 9 bases. CDR1 and CDR2 from the germline V gene are MNHEY and SVGAGI. This CDR3 region has 15 residues. The junction had 13 bases not matched to a gene; V was cut back by 6 bases and J by 13 bases. Here the CDR3 DNA reads TGTGCCAGCAGCCCGGGGACAGGGTTCCGACTGCCCCTCCACTTT. Translation gives CASSPGTGFRLPLHF.

This clone has only a few counts. Other nucleotide sequences in the sample specify the same CDR3. The chain employs TRBV19 and TRBJ1-1, with 9 bases that match TRBD1. This CDR3 comprises 14 residues. Unmatched junction bases numbered 4, after V lost 5 bases and J lost 3 bases. From germline, CDR1 is LNHDA and CDR2 SQIVND (reference sequence). The CDR3 protein is CASSARTGDTEAFF. The CDR3 DNA sequence: TGTGCCAGTAGTGCACGGACAGGGGACACTGAAGCTTTCTTT.

This chain uses TRBV30 with TRBJ1-3; D unclear. With 0 bases removed from V and 0 bases from J, the gap between germline ends came to 12 bases. This CDR3 has 16 residues. Germline CDR1 is GTSNPN and CDR2 is SVGIG (reference sequence). CDR3 nucleotides: TGTGCCTGGAGTGTATTTATACGGTTCTCTGGAAACACCATATATTTT. Protein: CAWSVFIRFSGNTIYF. The full variable domain, completed using reference TRBV30 and TRBJ1-3, is SQTIHQWPATLVQPVGSPLSLECTVEGTSNPNLYWYRQAAGRGLQLLFYSVGIGQISSEVPQNLSASRPQDRQFILSSKKLLLSDSGFYLCAWSVFIRFSGNTIYFGEGSWLTVV.